This T cell receptor (beta chain) was sequenced for a study of OX40 agonist ivuxolimab in advanced cancers. The study in broad terms: Ivuxolimab was an agonistic, fully human IgG2 monoclonal antibody directed against OX40 (CD134), a costimulatory receptor. Intravenous ivuxolimab was administered to patients every 2 weeks at six dose levels: 0.01, 0.1, 0.3, 1.5, 3 and 10 mg/kg. Of the 50 to 55 patients in dose escalation, about 19 had hepatocellular carcinoma, some 15 had melanoma, 9 had renal cell carcinoma and 9 had head and neck cancer. A male proportion of roughly 80% and a mean age of approximately 61 years, ranging from about 23 to 90, were recorded for the dose-escalation cohort. Patients were allowed to have had prior anti-PD-1, anti-PD-L1 or anti-CTLA-4 therapy, and 30% to 40% of the dose-escalation patients had previously received checkpoint inhibitors. Partial responses occurred in three dose-escalation patients, of whom one had hepatocellular carcinoma and two had cutaneous melanoma. Peripheral TCRbeta sequencing was intended to test whether TCR sequence diversity was altered and clonal T-cell expansion was caused by ivuxolimab. The paper covers the monotherapy dose-escalation part of the phase I ivuxolimab trial, which included N of about 56 patients.

The trial excluded patients who had a history of autoimmune disease or were on systemic immunosuppression. Peripheral blood for TCR sequencing was drawn from every dose cohort at baseline, at cycle 4 day 1 and at cycle 7 day 1. The samples were drawn from a first-in-human, open-label, multicenter phase I dose-escalation trial of ivuxolimab. Adults with locally advanced or metastatic melanoma, renal cell carcinoma, hepatocellular carcinoma or head and neck squamous cell carcinoma were enrolled in the trial. Before TCR sequencing, CD4+ T cells and CD8+ T cells were sorted from peripheral blood as separate populations. In regard to this clone: Its recognized antigen is unknown. Per-base qualities were not stored, and no clone one base away is much larger.

For sequencing of the TCRbeta CDR3 region, genomic DNA was extracted from the sorted cells. The immunoSEQ Assay was used to sequence the TCRbeta CDR3 regions. TCRdb stores this immuneACCESS table with in-frame sequences only. Part of the clones is absent; in the studies checked, under half of the shortfall reflects unresolved V genes, and no reason is known for the rest. This sample gives about 20,000 clones in total; less than 85% of them show up just once. The ten largest clones take up about 49% of the sample. On the study overall, not on this receptor specifically: Low levels of normalized T-cell clonal expansion were also seen in some patients who did not respond. After ivuxolimab, CD8+ T cells had more expanded clones than CD4+ T cells on average. Partial responders in the 0.1-3.0 mg/kg groups had among the lowest normalized peripheral clonal expansion, especially among CD8+ T cells. The antigen specificity of the peripheral T cells that underwent clonal expansion was not determined. Clonal expansion of both CD4+ and CD8+ blood T cells was observed from baseline to week 6 at doses 0.1 to 3.0 mg/kg.

The sample here was CD4+ or CD8+ T cells sorted from blood, taken in a trial of the OX40 agonist ivuxolimab. The TCR comes from an adult with an advanced solid tumor such as melanoma, head and neck, liver or kidney cancer.

This receptor carries the CDR3 CASSDQGMNTEAFF. The bases are TGTGCCAGCAGTGATCAGGGCATGAACACTGAAGCTTTCTTT. This sequence uses TRBV5-6 and TRBJ1-1, and the D gene may be TRBD1, 5 bases matching. The germline V gene encodes CDR1 SGHDT and CDR2 YYEEEE. The CDR3, from cysteine to phenylalanine, totals 14 residues. Just the 42-base CDR3 DNA is kept, in frame starting at base 1. V is clipped by 5 bases and J by 0 bases, and the sequence between their germline boundaries is 11 bases long.